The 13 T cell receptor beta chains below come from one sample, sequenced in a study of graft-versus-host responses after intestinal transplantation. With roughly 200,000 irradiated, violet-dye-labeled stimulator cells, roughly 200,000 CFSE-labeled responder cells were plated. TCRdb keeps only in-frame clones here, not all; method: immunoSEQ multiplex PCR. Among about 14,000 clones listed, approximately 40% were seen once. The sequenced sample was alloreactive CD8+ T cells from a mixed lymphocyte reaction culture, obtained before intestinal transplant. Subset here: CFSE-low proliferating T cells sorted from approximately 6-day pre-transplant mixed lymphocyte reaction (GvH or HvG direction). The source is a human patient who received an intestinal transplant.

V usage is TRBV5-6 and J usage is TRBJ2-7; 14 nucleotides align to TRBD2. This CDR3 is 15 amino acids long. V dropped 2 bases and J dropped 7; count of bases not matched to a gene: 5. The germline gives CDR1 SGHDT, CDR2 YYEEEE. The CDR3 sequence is CASSFPGLAGDEQYF. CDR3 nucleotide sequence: TGTGCCAGCAGCTTTCCGGGACTAGCGGGGGATGAGCAGTACTTC.

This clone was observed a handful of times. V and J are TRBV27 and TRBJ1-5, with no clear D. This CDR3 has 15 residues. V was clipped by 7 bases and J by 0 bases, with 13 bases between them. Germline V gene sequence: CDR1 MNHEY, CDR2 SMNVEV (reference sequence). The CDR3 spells CASTPWGYSNQPQHF. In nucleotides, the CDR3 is TGTGCCAGCACCCCTTGGGGATATAGCAATCAGCCCCAGCATTTT.

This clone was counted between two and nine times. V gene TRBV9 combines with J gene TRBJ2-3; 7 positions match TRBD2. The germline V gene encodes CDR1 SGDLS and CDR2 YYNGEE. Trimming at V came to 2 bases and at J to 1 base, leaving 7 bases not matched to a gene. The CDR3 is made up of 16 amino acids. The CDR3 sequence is CASSVAGGSGTDTQYF. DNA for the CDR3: TGTGCCAGCAGCGTGGCCGGGGGGTCTGGCACAGATACGCAGTATTTT.

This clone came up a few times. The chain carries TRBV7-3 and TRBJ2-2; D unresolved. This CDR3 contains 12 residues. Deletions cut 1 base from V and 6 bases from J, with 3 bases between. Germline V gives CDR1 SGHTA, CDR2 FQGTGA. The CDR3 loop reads CASSLRPGELFF. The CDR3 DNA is TGTGCCAGCAGCTTAAGACCCGGGGAGCTGTTTTTT.

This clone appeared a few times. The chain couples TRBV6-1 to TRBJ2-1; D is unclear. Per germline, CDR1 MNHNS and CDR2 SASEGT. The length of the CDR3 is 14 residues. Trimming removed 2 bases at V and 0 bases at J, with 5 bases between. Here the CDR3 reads CASSEWDSYNEQFF. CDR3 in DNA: TGTGCCAGCAGTGAATGGGACTCCTACAATGAGCAGTTCTTC.

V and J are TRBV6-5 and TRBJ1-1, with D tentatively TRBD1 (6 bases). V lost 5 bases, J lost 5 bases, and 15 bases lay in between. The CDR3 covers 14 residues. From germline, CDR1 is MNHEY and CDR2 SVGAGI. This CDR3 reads CASSTYTGLTEAFF. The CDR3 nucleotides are TGTGCCAGCAGTACCTATACAGGGTTGACTGAAGCTTTCTTT.

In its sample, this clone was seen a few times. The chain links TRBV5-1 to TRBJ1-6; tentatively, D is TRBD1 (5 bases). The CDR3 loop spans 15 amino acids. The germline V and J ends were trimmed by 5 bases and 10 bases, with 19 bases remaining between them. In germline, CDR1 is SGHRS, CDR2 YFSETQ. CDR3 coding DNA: TGCGCCAGCAGTACGGGGACCGCCACTATATCACCCCTCCACTTT. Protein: CASSTGTATISPLHF.

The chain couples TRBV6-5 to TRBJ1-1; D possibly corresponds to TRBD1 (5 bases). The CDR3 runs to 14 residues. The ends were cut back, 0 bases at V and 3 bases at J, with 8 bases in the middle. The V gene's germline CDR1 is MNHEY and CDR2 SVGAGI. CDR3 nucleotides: TGTGCCAGCAGTTACTCTTCGGGGGACACTGAAGCTTTCTTT. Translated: CASSYSSGDTEAFF.

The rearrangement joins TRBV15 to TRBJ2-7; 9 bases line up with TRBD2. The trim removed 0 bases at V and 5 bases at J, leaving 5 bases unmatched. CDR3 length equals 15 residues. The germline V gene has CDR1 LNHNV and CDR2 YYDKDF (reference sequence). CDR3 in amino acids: CATSRDKGLANEQYF. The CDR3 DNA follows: TGTGCCACCAGCAGAGATAAAGGACTAGCGAACGAGCAGTACTTC.

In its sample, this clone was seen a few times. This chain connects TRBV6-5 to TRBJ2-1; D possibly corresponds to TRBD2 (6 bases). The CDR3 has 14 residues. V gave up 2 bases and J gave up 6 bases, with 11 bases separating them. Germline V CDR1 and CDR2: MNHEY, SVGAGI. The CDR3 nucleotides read TGTGCCAGCAGTTACGGCGGGGTAGGCAATGAGCAGTTCTTC. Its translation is CASSYGGVGNEQFF.

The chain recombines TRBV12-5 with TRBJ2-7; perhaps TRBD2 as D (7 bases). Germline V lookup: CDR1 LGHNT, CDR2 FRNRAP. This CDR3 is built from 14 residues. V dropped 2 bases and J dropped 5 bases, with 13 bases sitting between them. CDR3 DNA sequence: TGTGCTAGTGGTTTGCTTGGGGGGGGCAACGAGCAGTACTTC. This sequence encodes CASGLLGGGNEQYF.

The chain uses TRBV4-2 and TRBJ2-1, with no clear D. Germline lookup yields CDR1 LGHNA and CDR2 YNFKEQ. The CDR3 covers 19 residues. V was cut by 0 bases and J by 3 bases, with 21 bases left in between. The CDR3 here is CASSQDAHTVLSHYNEQFF. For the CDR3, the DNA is TGTGCCAGCAGCCAAGATGCACACACCGTGCTCTCACACTACAATGAGCAGTTCTTC.

CDR3 sequence: CASSLVLVGYNEQFF. Here the CDR3 DNA reads TGTGCCAGCAGCTTGGTACTAGTGGGGTACAATGAGCAGTTCTTC. The chain is built from TRBV5-6 and TRBJ2-1; a weak D match, TRBD2 (5 bases). The CDR3 totals 15 residues. The germline CDR1 and CDR2 sequences are SGHDT and YYEEEE. The V end lost 0 bases, the J end lost 4 bases, and 11 bases lay between the germline ends.